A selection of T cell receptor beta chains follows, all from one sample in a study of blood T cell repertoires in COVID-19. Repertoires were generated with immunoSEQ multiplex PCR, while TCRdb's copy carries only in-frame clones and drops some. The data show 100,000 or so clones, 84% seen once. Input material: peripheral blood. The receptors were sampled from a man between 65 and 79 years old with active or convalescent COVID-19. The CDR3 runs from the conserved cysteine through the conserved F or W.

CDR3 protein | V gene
CASSLSSGVEGGYTF | TRBV7-9
CASSYSRFAQGPYEQYF | TRBV6-2/TRBV6-3
CASSSRGQGDSPLHF | TRBV6-6
CASSLIGGNTEAFF | TRBV5-1
CASSLGQGEETQYF | TRBV5-5
CASSSGEGDEQFF | TRBV28
CAWSRGGVNTEAFF | TRBV30
CASSLDRGTVNGYTF | TRBV7-2
CASSKSSPLHF | TRBV6-2/TRBV6-3
CASSYRDRINSPLHF | TRBV6-6
CAWSQTGTGWTQPQHF | TRBV30